The clone carrying this T cell receptor (beta chain) was picked up one time. Per germline, CDR1 MNHEY and CDR2 SVGEGT. The ends lost 5 bases at V and 2 bases at J; junction bases unmatched: 9. This CDR3 comprises 19 residues. This study enrolled people aged roughly 18 to 90 from about two dozen US geographic areas. Cohort allocation depended upon clinical history that participants reported. The data were produced by immunoSEQ multiplex PCR, yet TCRdb's version contains in-frame clones alone and is incomplete. This sample has some 500,000 clones, with 70% to 90% found just once. This record comes from a study of blood T cell repertoires in COVID-19. As for the study in general: Sources were T cells, B-cell-depleted T cells, or PBMCs; the material itself was cDNA or gDNA.

Sequenced sample: PBMCs or T cells enriched from blood (not recorded which). The genes are TRBV6-2 or TRBV6-3 and TRBJ2-1; 16 bases map to TRBD2. The TCR was taken from a middle-aged woman who had recovered from COVID-19. The CDR3 spells CASSLYGTSGRVPYNEQFF. The CDR3 DNA reads as TGTGCCAGCAGTCTATACGGGACTAGCGGGAGGGTCCCCTACAATGAGCAGTTCTTC.